The clone carrying this T cell receptor (beta chain) occurred a few times. Its antigen is not known. This record comes from a study of T cells after yellow fever vaccination. Study-level background: Low-cell-number fractions underwent preparation using SMART-Seq v4 Ultra Low Input.

5'RACE template switching generated TCR cDNA, adding a universal primer site and UMIs. MiXCR, run by TCRdb on the 5' RACE reads, gives a single entry per CDR3 protein. The sample yields around 340,000 distinct CDR3 sequences, about 12% seen once. Findings and caveats of the study: Most clones from primary vaccination resurfaced after the booster (96% CD4, approximately 87% CD8). Repertoires sorted by FACS could include abundant clonotypes that are contaminants from the bulk population.

The source material was CD4+ T cells sorted from PBMCs, sampled 15 days after the yellow fever booster vaccination. This TCR derives from a man aged 18 to 35 who received the YFV17D yellow fever vaccine.

In DNA form, the CDR3 reads TGTGCCAGCAGCCAACAACAGGGTACCCCTCACGAGCAGTACTTC. Encoded protein: CASSQQQGTPHEQYF. V is TRBV4-2 and J is TRBJ2-7, with D tentatively TRBD1 (6 bases). Trimming took off 2 bases at V and 5 bases at J, with 16 bases between the two ends. This CDR3 is 15 amino acids long. Germline CDR1 LGHNA, CDR2 YNFKEQ.